The following is a TCR beta chain sequence with its context. Antigen unknown. J gave up 7 bases and V 6 bases, and 10 bases lay outside the gene matches. Germline-derived CDR1 and CDR2 are MNHEY and SVGAGI. The CDR3 covers 14 residues. The data derive from a study of shared clonotypes between healthy human individuals. General study results and limits: The sampled material consisted only of blood, and tissue repertoires are likely to differ.

An assay was performed, and its level was deep. The sorted-subset replicate PCRs were given about 200 ng DNA, which is around 29,000 T cell genomes. The table came from immunoSEQ multiplex PCR; TCRdb's copy has only in-frame clones and leaves some out. The sample records about 1.9 million clones, 85% to 95% being singletons. CD45RO-negative, CCR7-positively selected cells formed the naive CD8 fraction, excluding terminally differentiated effector memory CD45RA+ cells. The V gene is TRBV6-5, the J gene TRBJ2-7, with 9 bases matching TRBD1. The TCR originated in a young man in good health. Some clones in this sample may be carry-over from other donors' samples. Sequencing was done on a sample of naive CD8+ T cells from PBMCs. In DNA form, the CDR3 reads TGTGCCAGCAGCCCGGGACAGGGAAACTTTGAGCAGTACTTC. It codes for CASSPGQGNFEQYF.